The rows below give T cell receptor beta chains drawn from one sample of a study of T cells in Graves' hyperthyroidism and ophthalmopathy. TCRdb called the multiplex PCR reads again in MiXCR, with one record for every CDR3 protein. The table has roughly 740,000 distinct CDR3 sequences, less than 20% seen once. Sequencing used blood. The receptor set was obtained from a man in his late teens or twenties with Graves' hyperthyroidism. CDR3s leave out the opening cysteine and the closing phenylalanine or tryptophan. The size entry is marked missing in some rows and otherwise reads once, few, many or a size class.

v_gene: TRBV20-1; j_gene: TRBJ2-1; abundance: many; CDR3aa: SAPPGLADNEQF
v_gene: TRBV4-2; j_gene: TRBJ2-5; abundance: .; CDR3aa: ASSQGERIQETQY
v_gene: TRBV20-1; j_gene: TRBJ2-5; abundance: many; CDR3aa: SARAQQETQY
v_gene: TRBV24-1; j_gene: TRBJ2-3; abundance: .; CDR3aa: ATSDLERVGSDTQY
v_gene: TRBV7-2; j_gene: TRBJ1-2; abundance: many; CDR3aa: ASSAPPGGSNYGYT
v_gene: TRBV30; j_gene: TRBJ1-6; abundance: many; CDR3aa: AWKETWNSPLH
v_gene: TRBV28; j_gene: TRBJ2-1; abundance: many; CDR3aa: ASSPLSPQREHYNEQF
v_gene: TRBV7-2; j_gene: TRBJ1-1; abundance: .; CDR3aa: ASSSTGWRTTEAF
v_gene: TRBV2; j_gene: TRBJ2-7; abundance: many; CDR3aa: ASSEGMADTYEQY
v_gene: TRBV20-1; j_gene: TRBJ2-7; abundance: many; CDR3aa: SVAGGLPYEQY
v_gene: TRBV18; j_gene: TRBJ1-1; abundance: many; CDR3aa: ASSPPSGWTEAF
v_gene: TRBV18; j_gene: TRBJ2-7; abundance: .; CDR3aa: ASSPDPGQGHEQY
v_gene: TRBV6-2/TRBV6-3; j_gene: TRBJ2-5; abundance: .; CDR3aa: ATSGSAAGGTQY
v_gene: TRBV4-1; j_gene: TRBJ2-5; abundance: few; CDR3aa: ASSLVTSGQETQY
v_gene: TRBV27; j_gene: TRBJ2-1; abundance: many; CDR3aa: ASSPRGTGFSYNEQF
v_gene: TRBV11-2; j_gene: TRBJ2-1; abundance: .; CDR3aa: ASSPGAASYNEQF
v_gene: TRBV5-1; j_gene: TRBJ2-5; abundance: .; CDR3aa: ASSLATGLGETQY
v_gene: TRBV30; j_gene: TRBJ2-1; abundance: .; CDR3aa: AWRTRDSSYNEQF
v_gene: TRBV11-3; j_gene: TRBJ2-5; abundance: .; CDR3aa: ASSQDRTSGTGETQY
v_gene: TRBV12-3/TRBV12-4; j_gene: TRBJ2-3; abundance: few; CDR3aa: ASSHDLATDTQY
v_gene: TRBV11-3; j_gene: TRBJ2-7; abundance: many; CDR3aa: ASTNPGTSGSASYEQY
v_gene: TRBV19; j_gene: TRBJ2-1; abundance: few; CDR3aa: ASGGTSFHEQF
v_gene: TRBV28; j_gene: TRBJ2-3; abundance: .; CDR3aa: ASSSGTGTDTQY
v_gene: TRBV2; j_gene: TRBJ2-3; abundance: many; CDR3aa: ASSDGLPSRPTTPDTQY
v_gene: TRBV28; j_gene: TRBJ1-6; abundance: .; CDR3aa: ASLPMTGAFLNSPLH
v_gene: TRBV7-2; j_gene: TRBJ2-1; abundance: many; CDR3aa: ASSLVVGQGREQF
v_gene: TRBV30; j_gene: TRBJ1-3; abundance: .; CDR3aa: AWSHALTGGGRNSGNTIY
v_gene: TRBV27; j_gene: TRBJ2-5; abundance: many; CDR3aa: ASSLSENPGETQY
v_gene: TRBV7-9; j_gene: TRBJ2-3; abundance: .; CDR3aa: ASSSRSGTVRTSDTQY
v_gene: TRBV6-1; j_gene: TRBJ2-5; abundance: few; CDR3aa: ASSRRTIQETQY
v_gene: TRBV11-3; j_gene: TRBJ2-7; abundance: many; CDR3aa: ASTLTGTGTYEQY
v_gene: TRBV12-3/TRBV12-4; j_gene: TRBJ2-3; abundance: many; CDR3aa: ASSLALGGTQY
v_gene: TRBV2; j_gene: TRBJ2-7; abundance: many; CDR3aa: ASSELNEQY
v_gene: TRBV9; j_gene: TRBJ1-1; abundance: many; CDR3aa: ASSVAPDNTEAF
v_gene: TRBV27; j_gene: TRBJ2-7; abundance: many; CDR3aa: ASSLSGGNYEQY
v_gene: TRBV19; j_gene: TRBJ2-7; abundance: .; CDR3aa: ASGIGVGAFAYEQY
v_gene: TRBV6-2/TRBV6-3; j_gene: TRBJ2-1; abundance: .; CDR3aa: ASSFPLSGNEQF
v_gene: TRBV6-9; j_gene: TRBJ2-1; abundance: many; CDR3aa: ATHGCQQLSDGTSYNEQF
v_gene: TRBV28; j_gene: TRBJ1-5; abundance: many; CDR3aa: ASSVPGQNQPQH
v_gene: TRBV10-3; j_gene: TRBJ2-5; abundance: few; CDR3aa: AISEGDSSY
v_gene: TRBV10-3; j_gene: TRBJ2-3; abundance: many; CDR3aa: AINADGTDTQY
v_gene: TRBV3-1; j_gene: TRBJ1-1; abundance: few; CDR3aa: ASNQAGAREDTEAF
v_gene: TRBV20-1; j_gene: TRBJ2-3; abundance: few; CDR3aa: SARGVPGALTDTQY
v_gene: TRBV12-3/TRBV12-4; j_gene: TRBJ2-1; abundance: many; CDR3aa: ASSSGGGSIGSYNEQF
v_gene: TRBV28; j_gene: TRBJ2-5; abundance: many; CDR3aa: ASSLEEGRETQY
v_gene: TRBV28; j_gene: TRBJ2-7; abundance: many; CDR3aa: ASRSGRTYEQY